This T cell receptor (beta chain) was found in a study of cytomegalovirus exposure and HLA in healthy donors. Study observations and caveats: The study dropped some indistinguishable V segments, TRBV6-2 and TRBV6-3 among them. Donors were assumed by presence/absence analyses to have roughly uniform sequencing depth.

With regard to this clone: Antigen unknown.

Use of 60 Vbeta and 13 Jbeta primers characterized the PCR. This table comes from immunoSEQ multiplex PCR, and its TCRdb copy is limited to in-frame clones, with some not included. The sample contains 150,000 to 200,000 clones, around 77% of which appear only once. Germline V gene sequence: CDR1 SGDLS, CDR2 YYNGEE. The CDR3 extends over 14 amino acids. The ends were cut back, 4 bases at V and 5 bases at J, with 15 bases in the middle. Donors were nominally healthy when sampled, though unrecorded immune exposures were likely. Material: PBMCs. The chain has TRBV9 and TRBJ2-5; TRBD2 might be the D (6 bases). This TCR came from a woman in her twenties or thirties in good health and CMV-seronegative. The chain's CDR3 is CASSPRGRLETQYF. In nucleotides, the CDR3 is TGTGCCAGCAGCCCTCGGGGGAGGTTGGAGACCCAGTACTTC.